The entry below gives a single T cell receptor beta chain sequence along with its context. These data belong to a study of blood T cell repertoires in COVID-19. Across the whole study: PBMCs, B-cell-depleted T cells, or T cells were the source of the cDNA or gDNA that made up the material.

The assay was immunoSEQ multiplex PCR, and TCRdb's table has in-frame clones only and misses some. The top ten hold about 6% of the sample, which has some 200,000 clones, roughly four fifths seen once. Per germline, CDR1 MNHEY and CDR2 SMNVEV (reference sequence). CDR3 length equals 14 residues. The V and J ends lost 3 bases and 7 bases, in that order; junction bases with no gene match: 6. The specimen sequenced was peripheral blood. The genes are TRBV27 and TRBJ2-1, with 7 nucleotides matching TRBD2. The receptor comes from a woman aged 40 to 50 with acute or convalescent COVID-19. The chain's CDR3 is CASSFSRELNEQFF. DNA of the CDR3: TGTGCCAGCAGTTTTTCGCGGGAGCTAAATGAGCAGTTCTTC.